This passage covers 8 T cell receptor beta chains from one sample sequenced in a study of blood T cells in healthy people across ages. A second PCR of about 6 to 11 cycles used a sample-barcoded 5' primer and a J-beta primer mix. TCRdb called the 5' RACE reads again in MiXCR, with one record for every CDR3 protein. In the table there are hundreds of thousands of distinct CDR3 sequences, 29% of which are singletons. Sequencing input: blood. The receptor source for this set is an elderly woman in good health.

This clonotype has just one count. This may arise from a read error, as a much more abundant clone is one base away. Because it lacks the conserved phenylalanine or tryptophan at the end, this CDR3 is likely a read error. This sequence joins TRBV12-3 or TRBV12-4 and TRBJ1-4; 7 bases align to TRBD1. The CDR3 has 12 residues. V gave up 8 bases and J gave up 8 bases; unmatched junction bases: 5. In DNA form, the CDR3 reads TGTGCCAGCCGGGACAGTGGAGAAAAACTGTTTTTG. Protein sequence: CASRDSGEKLFL.

This clonotype was seen a handful of times. The chain links TRBV7-6 to TRBJ1-1; no definite D call. The V and J ends lost 3 bases and 3 bases respectively, with 11 bases between them. This CDR3 spans 14 amino acids. CDR1 SGHVS and CDR2 FNYEAQ come from the germline V gene. The CDR3 sequence: CASSLDGPYTEAFF. For the CDR3, the DNA is TGTGCCAGCAGCTTGGACGGACCATACACTGAAGCTTTCTTT.

This clonotype was counted only a few times. V gene TRBV3-1 combines with J gene TRBJ2-6; tentative D call: TRBD1 (6 bases). Germline V gene lookup returns CDR1 LGHDT and CDR2 YNNKEL (reference sequence). Trimming cost V 4 bases and J 4 bases, with 20 bases left between them. CDR3 size: 18 residues. The CDR3 spells CASSPLVGQGNGANVLTF. In DNA form, the CDR3 reads TGTGCCAGCAGCCCACTAGTGGGGCAGGGGAACGGGGCCAACGTCCTGACTTTC.

This clonotype was seen a few times. This clone may be a read error of a much larger clone one base away. The chain joins TRBV7-2 to TRBJ1-2; weak D call: TRBD1 (5 bases). The CDR3 spans 16 residues. Germline V CDR1 and CDR2: SGHTA, FQGNSA. The germline V and J ends were trimmed by 2 bases and 0 bases, with 13 bases remaining between them. CDR3 protein: CASSLNQGDSNYGYTF. The CDR3 coding sequence is TGTGCCAGCAGCTTAAATCAAGGGGACTCTAACTATGGCTACACCTTC.

This clonotype was counted many times. The chain recombines TRBV7-9 with TRBJ2-1, with 10 bases matching TRBD2. V shed 3 bases, J shed 4 bases, and the junction held 3 bases outside the gene matches. Germline V gene lookup returns CDR1 SEHNR and CDR2 FQNEAQ (reference sequence). This CDR3 spans 15 amino acids. The CDR3 here is CASSFFSGGYNEQFF. In nucleotides, the CDR3 is TGTGCCAGCAGCTTTTTTAGCGGGGGGTACAATGAGCAGTTCTTC.

The chain couples TRBV27 to TRBJ2-2, with 15 bases that match TRBD2. CDR1 is MNHEY, CDR2 SMNVEV, per germline (reference sequence). The CDR3 consists of 19 residues. V shed 5 bases, J shed 4 bases, and the junction held 11 bases outside the gene matches. The DNA of the CDR3 is TGTGCCAGCAGTCCTCGGACTAGCGGGGGGGCCTGGGGCACCGGGGAGCTGTTTTTT. Translation gives CASSPRTSGGAWGTGELFF.

In its sample, this clonotype was seen a few times. The chain couples TRBV7-2 to TRBJ1-1; D perhaps matches TRBD1 (5 bases). Trimming stripped 3 bases from V and 7 bases from J, with 12 bases between. Germline V gene sequence: CDR1 SGHTA, CDR2 FQGNSA. There are 13 residues in the CDR3. The CDR3 sequence: CASSFTGTYEAFF. The CDR3 DNA sequence: TGTGCCAGCAGCTTTACGGGGACCTATGAAGCTTTCTTT. Combining the CDR3 with reference TRBV7-2 and TRBJ1-1 gives the whole variable domain GAGVSQSPSNKVTEKGKDVELRCDPISGHTALYWYRQSLGQGLEFLIYFQGNSAPDKSGLPSDRFSAERTGGSVSTLTIQRTQQEDSAVYLCASSFTGTYEAFFGQGTRLTVV.

A few counts support this clonotype. This chain connects TRBV6-4 to TRBJ1-1, with D tentatively TRBD1 (6 bases). Trimming shortened V by 8 bases and J by 2 bases, and 15 bases separated the two germline ends. Germline lookup yields CDR1 MRHNA and CDR2 SNTAGT. This CDR3 contains 14 residues. DNA for the CDR3: TGTGCCAGCGCGCGGGACAACCTAAACACTGAAGCTTTCTTT. Translating gives CASARDNLNTEAFF.